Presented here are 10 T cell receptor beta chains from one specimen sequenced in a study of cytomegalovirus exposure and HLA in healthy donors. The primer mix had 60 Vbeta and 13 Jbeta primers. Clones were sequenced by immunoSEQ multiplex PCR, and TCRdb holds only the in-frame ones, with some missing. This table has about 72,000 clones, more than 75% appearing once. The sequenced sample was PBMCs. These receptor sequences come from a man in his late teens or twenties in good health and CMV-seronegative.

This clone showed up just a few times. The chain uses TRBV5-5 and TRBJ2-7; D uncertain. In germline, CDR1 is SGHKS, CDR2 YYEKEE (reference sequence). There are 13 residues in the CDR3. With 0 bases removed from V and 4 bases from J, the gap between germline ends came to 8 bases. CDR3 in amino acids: CASSLGPLYEQYF. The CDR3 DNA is TGTGCCAGCAGCTTGGGGCCCCTTTACGAGCAGTACTTC.

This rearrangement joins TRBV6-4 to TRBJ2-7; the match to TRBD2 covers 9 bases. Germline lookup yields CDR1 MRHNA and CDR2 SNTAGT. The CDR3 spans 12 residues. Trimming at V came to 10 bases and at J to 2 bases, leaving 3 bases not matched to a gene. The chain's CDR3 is CATLAGTYEQYF. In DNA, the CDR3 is TGTGCCACCCTAGCGGGGACCTACGAGCAGTACTTC.

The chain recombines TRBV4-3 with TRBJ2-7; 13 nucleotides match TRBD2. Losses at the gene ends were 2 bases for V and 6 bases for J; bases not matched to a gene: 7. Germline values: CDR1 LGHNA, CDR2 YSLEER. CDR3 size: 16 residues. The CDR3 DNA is TGCGCCAGCAGCCAAAATATCCGGACTAGCGGGAGCGAGCAGTACTTC. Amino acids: CASSQNIRTSGSEQYF.

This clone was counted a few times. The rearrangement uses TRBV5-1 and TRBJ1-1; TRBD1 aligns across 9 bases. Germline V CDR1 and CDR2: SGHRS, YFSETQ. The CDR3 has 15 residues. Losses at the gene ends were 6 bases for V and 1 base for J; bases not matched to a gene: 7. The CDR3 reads CASNILTGGNTEAFF. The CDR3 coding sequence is TGCGCCAGCAATATATTGACAGGGGGGAACACTGAAGCTTTCTTT. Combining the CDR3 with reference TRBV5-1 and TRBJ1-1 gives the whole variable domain KAGVTQTPRYLIKTRGQQVTLSCSPISGHRSVSWYQQTPGQGLQFLFEYFSETQRNKGNFPGRFSGRQFSNSRSEMNVSTLELGDSALYLCASNILTGGNTEAFFGQGTRLTVV.

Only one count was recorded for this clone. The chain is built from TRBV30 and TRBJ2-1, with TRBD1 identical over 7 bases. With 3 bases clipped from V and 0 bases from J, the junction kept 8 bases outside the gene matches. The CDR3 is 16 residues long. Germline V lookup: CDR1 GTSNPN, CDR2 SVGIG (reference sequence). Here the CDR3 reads CAWRGTGAGSYNEQFF. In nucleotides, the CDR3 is TGTGCCTGGAGAGGAACAGGGGCTGGCTCCTACAATGAGCAGTTCTTC.

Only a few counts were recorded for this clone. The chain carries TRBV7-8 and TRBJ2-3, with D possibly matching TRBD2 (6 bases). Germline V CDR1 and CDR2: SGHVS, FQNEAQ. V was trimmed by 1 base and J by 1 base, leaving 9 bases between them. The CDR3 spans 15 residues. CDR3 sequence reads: CASSLVGTRTDTQYF. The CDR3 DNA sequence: TGTGCCAGCAGCTTAGTAGGGACTCGCACAGATACGCAGTATTTT.

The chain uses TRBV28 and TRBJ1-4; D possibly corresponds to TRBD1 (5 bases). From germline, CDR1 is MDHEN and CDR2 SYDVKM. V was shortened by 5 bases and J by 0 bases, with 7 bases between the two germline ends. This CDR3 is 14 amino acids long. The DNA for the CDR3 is TGTGCCAGCAGTCGGACACCAACTAATGAAAAACTGTTTTTT. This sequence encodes CASSRTPTNEKLFF. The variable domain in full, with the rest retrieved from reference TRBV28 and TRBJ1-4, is DVKVTQSSRYLVKRTGEKVFLECVQDMDHENMFWYRQDPGLGLRLIYFSYDVKMKEKGDIPEGYSVSREKKERFSLILESASTNQTSMYLCASSRTPTNEKLFFGSGTQLSVL.

The CDR3 nucleotides read TGTGCCAGCCAAAGGGGACTCAGCTCCTACGAGCAGTACTTC. It is translated as CASQRGLSSYEQYF. The chain carries TRBV2 and TRBJ2-5, with D maybe TRBD2 (6 bases). Judging by the DNA end, TRBJ2-7 fits better; the J call may be wrong. CDR1 and CDR2 (germline): SNHLY, FYNNEI. This CDR3 region has 14 residues.

For the CDR3, the DNA is TGTGCCAGCAGGGGACTAGCGGGGGTTCCCAGCTCCTACGAGCAGTACTTC. Translating it yields CASRGLAGVPSSYEQYF. The rearrangement links TRBV27 to TRBJ2-7, with 14 bases fitting TRBD2. Trimming at V came to 6 bases and at J to 0 bases, leaving 7 bases not matched to a gene. The germline V gene encodes CDR1 MNHEY and CDR2 SMNVEV (reference sequence). CDR3 size: 17 residues.

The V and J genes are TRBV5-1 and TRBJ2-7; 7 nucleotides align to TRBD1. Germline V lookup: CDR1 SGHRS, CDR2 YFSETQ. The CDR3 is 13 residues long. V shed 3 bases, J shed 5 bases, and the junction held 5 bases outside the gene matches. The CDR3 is CASSSTDRDEQYF. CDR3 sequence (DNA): TGCGCCAGCAGCTCCACCGACAGGGACGAGCAGTACTTC.